This is a list of T cell receptor beta chains from one sample in a study of shared clonotypes between healthy human individuals. TCRdb keeps only in-frame clones here, not all; method: immunoSEQ multiplex PCR. This repertoire shows roughly 1 million clones, around 74% found once; its top ten account for around 1.5%. Sequences were obtained from memory CD4+ T cells sorted from blood. These receptors were taken from a man in his late teens or twenties in good health. The CDR3 runs from the conserved cysteine through the conserved F or W. A D gene is named only where the DNA matches it firmly. Where a row states a size, it is once, few, many or the class of an expanded clone; other rows omit it.

V gene	J gene	D gene	clone size	CDR3 DNA	CDR3 protein
TRBV10-3	TRBJ2-6	-	once	TGTGCCATCAGTGAGGAGAGCTCTGGGGCCAACGTCCTGACTTTC	CAISEESSGANVLTF
TRBV6-6	TRBJ1-3	-	once	TGTGCCAGCAGTCCAGGGGGAAACACCATATATTTT	CASSPGGNTIYF
TRBV14	TRBJ1-2	TRBD1	-	TGTGCCAGCAGCCTCCTACTGCCCTCGTCGGGACAGGGACCCTATGGCTACACCTTC	CASSLLLPSSGQGPYGYTF
TRBV7-9	TRBJ1-5	-	-	TGTGCCAGCAGCTTAATCGGGGGCGGTGATCAGCCCCAGCATTTT	CASSLIGGGDQPQHF
TRBV14	TRBJ2-3	-	-	TGTGCCAGCAGTCTGAGTGGGGATACGCAGTATTTT	CASSLSGDTQYF
TRBV5-1	TRBJ1-1	-	-	TGCGCCAGCAGCTTAGAATTGAACACTGAAGCTTTCTTT	CASSLELNTEAFF
TRBV29-1	TRBJ2-5	-	-	TGCAGCGTTGCACTAGCAGAAAAAGAGACCCAGTACTTC	CSVALAEKETQYF
TRBV28	TRBJ2-3	TRBD2	-	TGTGCCAGCAGTTGGACCTTGGGCGGGGGGGATACAGATACGCAGTATTTT	CASSWTLGGGDTDTQYF
TRBV2	TRBJ1-1	TRBD1	-	TGTGCCAGCACCCGAGGGGGCAACTCGAACACTGAAGCTTTCTTT	CASTRGGNSNTEAFF
TRBV4-2	TRBJ2-3	TRBD2	many	TGTGCCAGCAGCCTGACTAGCGGGGCCAGGACAGATACGCAGTATTTT	CASSLTSGARTDTQYF
TRBV2	TRBJ1-5	TRBD1	-	TGTGCCAGCTGCCGGGACAGAAGTAGCAATCAGCCCCAGCATTTT	CASCRDRSSNQPQHF
TRBV30	TRBJ1-6	-	-	TGTGCCTGGACGACCTTGGGCAGAGATAATTCACCCCTCCACTTT	CAWTTLGRDNSPLHF
TRBV4-3	TRBJ2-7	-	-	TGCGCCAGCAGCCAAGTGTGGGGTGGGGCCTACGAGCAGTACTTC	CASSQVWGGAYEQYF
TRBV5-4	TRBJ2-3	-	-	TGTGCCAGCAGCTTGACAGGGCGGGAAGATACGCAGTATTTT	CASSLTGREDTQYF
TRBV28	TRBJ1-2	-	-	TGTGCCAGCAGTTTAGTCAGGACTGACTATGGCTACACCTTC	CASSLVRTDYGYTF
TRBV25-1	TRBJ2-4	TRBD1	once	TGTGCCAGCAGTGAACATGGGACAGGGTCCCTAGCCAAAAACATTCAGTACTTC	CASSEHGTGSLAKNIQYF
TRBV5-4	TRBJ2-3	TRBD2	few	TGTGCCAGCAGCCCCGCCGGGACTAGGGGCCCAGATACGCAGTATTTT	CASSPAGTRGPDTQYF
TRBV2	TRBJ1-1	TRBD1	-	TGTGCCAGCAGTGAGGAGGACAGGAGGAACACTGAAGCTTTCTTT	CASSEEDRRNTEAFF
TRBV18	TRBJ2-1	-	-	TGTGCCAGCTCACCGGGGAACTCCTACAATGAGCAGTTCTTC	CASSPGNSYNEQFF
TRBV10-1	TRBJ1-5	-	-	TGCGCCAGCAGGGAGCAGGGGAATCAGCCCCAGCATTTT	CASREQGNQPQHF
TRBV10-3	TRBJ1-5	-	many	TGTGCCATCGGAAGGGGGGCTAGCAATCAGCCCCAGCATTTT	CAIGRGASNQPQHF
TRBV9	TRBJ1-3	-	-	TGTGCCAGCAGCGTCCAGGACTCTGGAAACACCATATATTTT	CASSVQDSGNTIYF
TRBV20-1	TRBJ2-7	-	-	TGCAGTGCTACGTCTGGCTTCGGGCAGTACTTC	CSATSGFGQYF
TRBV28	TRBJ2-2	TRBD2	-	TGTGCCAGCAGTACAAGCGGGGCGGGGCCCGGGGAGCTGTTTTTT	CASSTSGAGPGELFF
TRBV5-1	TRBJ1-4	TRBD1	-	TGCGCCAGCAGCTTGGATTCGGGACAGGGGGATGAAAAACTGTTTTTT	CASSLDSGQGDEKLFF
TRBV12-5	TRBJ1-1	-	-	TGTGCTAGTGGGACCTCCTCGAACACTGAAGCTTTCTTT	CASGTSSNTEAFF
TRBV7-2	TRBJ2-7	TRBD1	-	TGTGCCAGCAGCTTAGCCGGGACAGGGTCTTACGAGCAGTACTTC	CASSLAGTGSYEQYF
TRBV14	TRBJ2-7	-	-	TGTGCCAGCAGCCAGGCAAGCTCCTACGAGCAGTACTTC	CASSQASSYEQYF
TRBV5-1	TRBJ1-5	-	few	TGCGCCAGCAGCTTGGCCCCCGGTCAGCCCCAGCATTTT	CASSLAPGQPQHF
TRBV30	TRBJ2-7	-	-	TGTGCCTGGAGTGCGGAATACGAGCAGTACTTC	CAWSAEYEQYF
TRBV11-3	TRBJ2-7	-	-	TGTGCCAGCAGCCTGGGCCTAAGTGGGGAGCAGTACTTC	CASSLGLSGEQYF
TRBV5-6	TRBJ1-4	-	-	TGTGCCAGCAGCCGTATATTTGAACAGGGAGAAAATGAAAAACTGTTTTTT	CASSRIFEQGENEKLFF